The present T cell receptor (beta chain) was sequenced within a study of post-analysis software for immune sequencing data. This CDR3 has 17 amino acids. CDR1 and CDR2 from the germline V gene are LGHNA and YNFKEQ. The J segment lost 11 bases and the V segment lost 0 bases, leaving 14 bases of the junction unmatched. This clonotype was picked up one time. Its antigen is currently unknown. cDNA libraries of TCR beta carried unique molecular identifiers. TCRdb reanalysed the PCR reads using MiXCR and keeps one entry per CDR3 protein. Of roughly 650,000 distinct CDR3 sequences listed, approximately 59% are singletons. Overall study results and limits: Roughly 5 TRBV segments (TRBV5-6, TRBV5-1 and TRBV20-1 among them) occurred more frequently in patients than in controls.

This chain uses TRBV4-2 with TRBJ2-5; TRBD2 aligns across 11 bases. The receptor comes from a girl aged 2 to 9 with multiple sclerosis. Sequenced sample: blood. The CDR3 region is CASSQELALAGVREQYF. The DNA of the CDR3 is TGTGCCAGCAGCCAAGAGTTGGCACTAGCGGGAGTTCGGGAGCAGTACTTC.